This T cell receptor beta chain appears in the sequencing data of a study of blood T cell repertoires in COVID-19. About the research overall: Acute and convalescent COVID-19 samples came from the United States, Italy and Spain.

The age range of participants was about 18 to 90 years, with residence in under 30 US areas. Cohort assignment relied on participant-reported clinical history. Recovery among Cohort 3 donors was established by two negative PCRs, clearance, or symptom resolution. V gave up 3 bases and J gave up 8 bases, with 14 bases separating them. The CDR3 extends over 14 amino acids. The germline CDR1 and CDR2 sequences are MNHNS and SASEGT. The assay was immunoSEQ multiplex PCR, and TCRdb's table has in-frame clones only and misses some. The data hold roughly 330,000 clones, with 70% to 90% observed a single time.

The sequenced sample consisted of PBMCs or T cells enriched from blood (not recorded which). The chain uses TRBV6-1 and TRBJ2-1; tentative D call: TRBD2 (5 bases). The TCR sequence derives from a woman in her twenties or thirties who had recovered from COVID-19. In DNA, the CDR3 is TGTGCCAGCAGTGATGTCGCCGGGAAGGATGAGCAGTTCTTC. Residues: CASSDVAGKDEQFF.